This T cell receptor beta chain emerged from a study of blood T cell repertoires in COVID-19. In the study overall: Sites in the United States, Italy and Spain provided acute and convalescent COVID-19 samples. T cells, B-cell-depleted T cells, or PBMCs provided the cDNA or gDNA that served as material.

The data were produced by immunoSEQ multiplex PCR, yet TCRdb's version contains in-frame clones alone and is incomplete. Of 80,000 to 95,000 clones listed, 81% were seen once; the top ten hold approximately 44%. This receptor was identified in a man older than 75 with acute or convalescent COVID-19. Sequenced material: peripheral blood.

The CDR3 bases are TGTGCCAGCAGTAACCACGTGCAGGGGGTAAACAATGAGCAGTTCTTC. Translating it yields CASSNHVQGVNNEQFF. The V call is TRBV6-6, the J call TRBJ2-1; 7 nucleotides line up with TRBD1. The V and J ends lost 5 bases and 5 bases, in that order; junction bases with no gene match: 12. This CDR3 is 16 amino acids long. CDR1 is MNHNY, CDR2 SVGAGI, per germline (reference sequence).